This T cell receptor beta chain came from a study of technical replicates of blood from a few donors. The germline V gene encodes CDR1 MNHEY and CDR2 SMNVEV (reference sequence). The germline V and J ends were trimmed by 4 bases and 13 bases, with 17 bases remaining between them. This CDR3 contains 13 residues. Data came from immunoSEQ multiplex PCR; TCRdb stores just in-frame clones and leaves some out. The sample lists approximately 97,000 clones, approximately 96% seen once, with about 0.38% in the top ten. V is TRBV27 and J is TRBJ2-1; D is perhaps TRBD1 (6 bases). Sequencing input: T cells isolated from PBMCs. The receptor was isolated from a human donor in good health. The CDR3 loop is CASSWGLTGHQFF. The DNA of the CDR3 is TGTGCCAGCAGTTGGGGGCTGACAGGCCACCAGTTCTTC.